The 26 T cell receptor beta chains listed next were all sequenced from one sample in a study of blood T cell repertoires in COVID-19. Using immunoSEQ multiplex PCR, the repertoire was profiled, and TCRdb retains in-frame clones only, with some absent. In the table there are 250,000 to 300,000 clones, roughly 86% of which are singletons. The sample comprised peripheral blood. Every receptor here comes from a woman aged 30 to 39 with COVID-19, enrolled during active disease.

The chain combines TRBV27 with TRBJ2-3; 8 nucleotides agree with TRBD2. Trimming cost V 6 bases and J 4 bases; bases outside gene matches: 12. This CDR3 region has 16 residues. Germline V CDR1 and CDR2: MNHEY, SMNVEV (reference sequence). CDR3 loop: CASSWSGAGVADTQYF. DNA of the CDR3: TGTGCCAGCAGCTGGAGTGGAGCGGGAGTTGCAGATACGCAGTATTTT.

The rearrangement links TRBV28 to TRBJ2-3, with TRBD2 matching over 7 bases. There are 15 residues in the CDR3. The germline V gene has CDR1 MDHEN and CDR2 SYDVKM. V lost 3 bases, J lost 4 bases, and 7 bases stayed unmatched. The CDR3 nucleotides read TGTGCCAGCAGTTTCGAGGGAGGGCCTTCAGATACGCAGTATTTT. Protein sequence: CASSFEGGPSDTQYF.

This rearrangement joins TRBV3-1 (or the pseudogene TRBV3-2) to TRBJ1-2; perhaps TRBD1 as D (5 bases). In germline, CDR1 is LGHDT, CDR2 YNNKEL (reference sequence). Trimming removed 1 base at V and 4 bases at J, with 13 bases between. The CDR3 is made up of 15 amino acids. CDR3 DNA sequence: TGTGCCAGCAGCCAAGGGGGGAGGGAAGTCTATGGCTACACCTTC. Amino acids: CASSQGGREVYGYTF.

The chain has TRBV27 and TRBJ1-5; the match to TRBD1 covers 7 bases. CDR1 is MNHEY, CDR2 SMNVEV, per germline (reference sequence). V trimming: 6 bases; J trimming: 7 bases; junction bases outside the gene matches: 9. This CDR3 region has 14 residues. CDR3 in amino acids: CASSRQGSGQPQHF. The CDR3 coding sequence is TGTGCCAGCAGCCGACAGGGATCAGGGCAGCCCCAGCATTTT.

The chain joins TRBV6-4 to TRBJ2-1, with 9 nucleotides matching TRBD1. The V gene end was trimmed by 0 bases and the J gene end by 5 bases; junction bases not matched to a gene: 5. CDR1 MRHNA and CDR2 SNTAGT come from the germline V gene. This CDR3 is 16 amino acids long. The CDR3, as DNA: TGTGCCAGCAGTGACTCGTCCGGGACAGGGCACAATGAGCAGTTCTTC. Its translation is CASSDSSGTGHNEQFF.

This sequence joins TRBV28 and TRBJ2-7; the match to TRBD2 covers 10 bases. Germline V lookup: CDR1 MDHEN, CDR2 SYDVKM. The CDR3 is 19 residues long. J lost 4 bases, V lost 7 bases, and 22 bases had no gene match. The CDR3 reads CASTGPSRGLAGGGYEQYF. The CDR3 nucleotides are TGTGCCAGCACCGGGCCTTCGAGGGGGTTAGCGGGAGGAGGGTACGAGCAGTACTTC.

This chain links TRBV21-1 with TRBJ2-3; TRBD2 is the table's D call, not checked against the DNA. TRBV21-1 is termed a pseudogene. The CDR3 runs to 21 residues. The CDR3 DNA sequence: TGTGCCAGCAGCAAAGTGGCGATGGATAGCGGGAGAACGAGGTGTACAGATACGCAGTATTTT. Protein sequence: CASSKVAMDSGRTRCTDTQYF.

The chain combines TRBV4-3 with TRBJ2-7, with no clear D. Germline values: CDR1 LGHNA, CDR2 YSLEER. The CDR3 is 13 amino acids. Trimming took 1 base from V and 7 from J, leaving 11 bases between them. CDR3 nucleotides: TGCGCCAGCAGCCAAGTCCGGCAGGCAGAGCAGTACTTC. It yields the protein CASSQVRQAEQYF.

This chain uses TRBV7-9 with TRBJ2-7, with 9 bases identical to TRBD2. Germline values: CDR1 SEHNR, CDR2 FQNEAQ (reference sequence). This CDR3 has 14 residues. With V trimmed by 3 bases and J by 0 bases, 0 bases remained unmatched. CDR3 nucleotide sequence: TGTGCCAGCAGCTTTAGCGGGAGCTCCTACGAGCAGTACTTC. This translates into CASSFSGSSYEQYF.

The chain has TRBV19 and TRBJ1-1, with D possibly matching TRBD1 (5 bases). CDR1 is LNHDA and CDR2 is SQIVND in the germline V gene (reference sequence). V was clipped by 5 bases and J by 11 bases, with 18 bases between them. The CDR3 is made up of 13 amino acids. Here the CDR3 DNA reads TGTGCCAGTAGTCCAAGCCTCAGGGAGGCGGCTTTCTTT. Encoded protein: CASSPSLREAAFF.

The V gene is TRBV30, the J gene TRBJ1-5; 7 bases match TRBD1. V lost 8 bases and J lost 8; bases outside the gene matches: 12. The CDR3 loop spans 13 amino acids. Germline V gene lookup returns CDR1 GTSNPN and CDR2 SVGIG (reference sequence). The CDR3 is CAATRDSLEPQHF. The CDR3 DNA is TGTGCCGCAACCCGGGACAGCCTCGAGCCCCAGCATTTT.

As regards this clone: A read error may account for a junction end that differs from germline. CDR3 in DNA: TGCGTAGAAAGGACAGACCATAACTATGGCTACACCTTC. The encoded protein is CVERTDHNYGYTF. The chain employs TRBV30 and TRBJ1-2; D is possibly TRBD1 (6 bases). From germline, CDR1 is GTSNPN and CDR2 SVGIG (reference sequence). The length of the CDR3 is 13 residues.

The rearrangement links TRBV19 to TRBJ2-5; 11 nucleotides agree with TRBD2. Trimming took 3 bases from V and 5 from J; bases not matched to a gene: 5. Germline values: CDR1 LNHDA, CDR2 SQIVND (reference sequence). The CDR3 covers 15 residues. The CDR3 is CASSMGTSGGETQYF. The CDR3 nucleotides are TGTGCCAGTAGTATGGGGACTAGCGGCGGTGAGACCCAGTACTTC.

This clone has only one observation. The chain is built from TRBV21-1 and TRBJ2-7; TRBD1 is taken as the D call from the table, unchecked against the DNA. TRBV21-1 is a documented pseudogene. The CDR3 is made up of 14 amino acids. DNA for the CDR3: TGTGCCAGCATTACAGGGGATCGTGTGGACGAGCAGTACTTC. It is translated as CASITGDRVDEQYF.

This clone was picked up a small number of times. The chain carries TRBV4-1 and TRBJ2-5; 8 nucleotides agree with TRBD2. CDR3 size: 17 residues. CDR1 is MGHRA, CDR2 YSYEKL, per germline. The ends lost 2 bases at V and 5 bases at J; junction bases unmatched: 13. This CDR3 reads CASSQSSGGVLAETQYF. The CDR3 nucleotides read TGCGCCAGCAGCCAAAGCTCGGGGGGGGTCTTGGCGGAGACCCAGTACTTC.

This CDR3 reads CASSLTDYEQYF. As DNA, the CDR3 is TGTGCCAGCAGCTTGACAGACTACGAGCAGTACTTC. The V gene is TRBV7-8, the J gene TRBJ2-7; D is perhaps TRBD1 (5 bases). The ends were cut back, 3 bases at V and 3 bases at J, with 6 bases in the middle. The CDR3 sequence is 12 residues long. Germline loops: CDR1 SGHVS, CDR2 FQNEAQ.

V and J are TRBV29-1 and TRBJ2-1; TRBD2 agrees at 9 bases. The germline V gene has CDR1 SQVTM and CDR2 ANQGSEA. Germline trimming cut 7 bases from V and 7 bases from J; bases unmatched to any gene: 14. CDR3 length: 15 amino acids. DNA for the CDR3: TGCAGCGGCACAGTTAGCGGGAGAGGCCGGAATGAGCAGTTCTTC. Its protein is CSGTVSGRGRNEQFF.

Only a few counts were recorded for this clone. CDR3 in amino acids: CASSLDMNRGAFF. CDR3 nucleotide sequence: TGTGCCAGCAGTTTAGACATGAACAGAGGGGCTTTCTTT. This chain uses TRBV28 with TRBJ1-1; D remains ambiguous. Trimming took 2 bases from V and 11 from J, leaving 15 bases between them. Germline V gene sequence: CDR1 MDHEN, CDR2 SYDVKM. The CDR3 has 13 residues.

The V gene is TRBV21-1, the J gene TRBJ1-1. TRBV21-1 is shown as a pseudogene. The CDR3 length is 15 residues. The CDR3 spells CASSKARRVNTEAFF. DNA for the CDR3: TGTGCCAGCAGCAAAGCGCGCCGGGTGAACACTGAAGCTTTCTTT.

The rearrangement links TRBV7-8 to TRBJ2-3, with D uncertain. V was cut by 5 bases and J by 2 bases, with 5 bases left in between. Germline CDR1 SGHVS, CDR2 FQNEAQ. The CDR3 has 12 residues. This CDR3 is CASSQYTDTQYF. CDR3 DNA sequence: TGTGCCAGCAGCCAATACACAGATACGCAGTATTTT. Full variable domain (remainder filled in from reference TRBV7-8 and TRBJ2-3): GAGVSQSPRYKVAKRGQDVALRCDPISGHVSLFWYQQALGQGPEFLTYFQNEAQLDKSGLPSDRFFAERPEGSVSTLKIQRTQQEDSAVYLCASSQYTDTQYFGPGTRLTVL.

The CDR3, as DNA: TGCGCCAGCAGCTCAGGTTCTACTAGCGGTTTCTCCTACAATGAGCAGTTCTTC. It encodes CASSSGSTSGFSYNEQFF. V and J are TRBV5-1 and TRBJ2-1; 8 nucleotides align to TRBD2. The CDR3 runs 18 residues. Trimming removed 3 bases from V and 0 bases from J; junction bases left unmatched: 11. Per germline, CDR1 SGHRS and CDR2 YFSETQ.

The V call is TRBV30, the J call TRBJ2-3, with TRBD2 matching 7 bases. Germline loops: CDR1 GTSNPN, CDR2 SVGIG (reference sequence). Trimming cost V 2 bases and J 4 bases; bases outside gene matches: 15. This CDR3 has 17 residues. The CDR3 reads CAWSWWGRAGSADTQYF. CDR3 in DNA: TGTGCCTGGAGTTGGTGGGGGAGGGCCGGTTCGGCAGATACGCAGTATTTT.

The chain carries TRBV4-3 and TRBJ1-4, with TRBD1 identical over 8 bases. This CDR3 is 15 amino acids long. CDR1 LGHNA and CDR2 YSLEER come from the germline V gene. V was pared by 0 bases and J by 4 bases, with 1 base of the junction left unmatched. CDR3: CASSQDGQGNEKLFF. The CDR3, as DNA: TGCGCCAGCAGCCAAGACGGACAGGGTAATGAAAAACTGTTTTTT.

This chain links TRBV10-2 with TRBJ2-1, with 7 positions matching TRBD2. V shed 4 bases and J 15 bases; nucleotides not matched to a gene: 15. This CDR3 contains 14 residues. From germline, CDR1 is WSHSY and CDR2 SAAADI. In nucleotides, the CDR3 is TGCGCCAGCAGTGGGGGCGGGAGTGTCACCGATGGGTTCTTC. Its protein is CASSGGGSVTDGFF.

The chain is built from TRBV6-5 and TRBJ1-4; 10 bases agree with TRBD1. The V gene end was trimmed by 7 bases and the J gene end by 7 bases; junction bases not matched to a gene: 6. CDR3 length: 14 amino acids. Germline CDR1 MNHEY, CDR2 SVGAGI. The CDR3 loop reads CASTPGQGSEKLFF. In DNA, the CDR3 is TGTGCCAGCACTCCGGGACAGGGGTCTGAAAAACTGTTTTTT.

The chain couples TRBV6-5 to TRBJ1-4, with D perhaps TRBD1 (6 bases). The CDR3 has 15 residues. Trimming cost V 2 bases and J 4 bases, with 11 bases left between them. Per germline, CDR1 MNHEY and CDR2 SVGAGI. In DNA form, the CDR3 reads TGTGCCAGCAGTTACGGGGGCCTAAATAATGAAAAACTGTTTTTT. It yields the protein CASSYGGLNNEKLFF.